This TCR beta chain derives from a study of response to subunit inactivated influenza vaccine. Study results and caveats: Each seasonal flu vaccination may recruit only limited new T cells, authors suggested.

Each CDR3 protein gets one entry after TCRdb re-called the RT-PCR reads with MiXCR. The data hold roughly 780,000 distinct CDR3 sequences, with roughly 18% observed a single time. This CDR3 spans 15 amino acids. Germline V gene lookup returns CDR1 KGHDR and CDR2 SFDVKD. V was clipped by 4 bases and J by 7 bases; unmatched bases: 8. Regarding this clonotype: Its specificity is unknown.

The chain joins TRBV24-1 to TRBJ1-2; the match to TRBD1 covers 10 bases. The sequence derives from a man aged 50 to 59 who received an inactivated influenza vaccine. The sequences come from PBMCs from blood, collected roughly 5 days after vaccination. This CDR3 reads CATSDTTGGPGGYTF. The CDR3 DNA sequence: TGTGCCACCAGTGACACGACAGGGGGCCCCGGTGGCTACACCTTC.